Following are 18 T cell receptor beta chains from one sample sequenced in a study of T-cell memory formation after mild COVID-19. TCRdb re-called the 5' RACE reads with MiXCR, one entry per CDR3 protein. This sample has 350,000 to 400,000 distinct CDR3 sequences, with about 15% found just once. Sequencing was carried out using PBMCs or a T cell subset sorted from them (not recorded which). The receptors were gathered from a man aged 18-30 years who had mild COVID-19 (a few samples of this study predate the infection). Cell type and time point are not known.

The chain recombines TRBV7-2 with TRBJ1-6; D ambiguous. With 4 bases removed from V and 2 bases from J, the gap between germline ends came to 3 bases. The CDR3 covers 13 residues. Germline V gene sequence: CDR1 SGHTA, CDR2 FQGNSA. This chain's CDR3 is CASSWAYNSPLHF. Written as DNA, the CDR3 is TGTGCCAGCAGCTGGGCCTATAATTCACCCCTCCACTTT. Using reference TRBV7-2 and TRBJ1-6 for the parts outside the CDR3, the full variable domain is GAGVSQSPSNKVTEKGKDVELRCDPISGHTALYWYRQSLGQGLEFLIYFQGNSAPDKSGLPSDRFSAERTGGSVSTLTIQRTQQEDSAVYLCASSWAYNSPLHFGNGTRLTVT.

This clonotype has just a few counts. J is TRBJ2-1 and V is TRBV9, with 9 nucleotides matching TRBD2. With V trimmed by 0 bases and J by 2 bases, 6 bases remained unmatched. Germline loops: CDR1 SGDLS, CDR2 YYNGEE. The CDR3 extends over 17 amino acids. The CDR3 sequence: CASSVGEGLAAYNEQFF. The CDR3 DNA follows: TGTGCCAGCAGCGTAGGGGAGGGACTAGCAGCCTACAATGAGCAGTTCTTC.

This clonotype has a count of ten or more. This sequence joins TRBV4-2 and TRBJ2-3; D is undetermined. There are 14 residues in the CDR3. Germline CDR1 LGHNA, CDR2 YNFKEQ. V lost 1 base, J lost 5 bases, and 10 bases lay in between. The CDR3 spells CASSQVTPGDTQYF. The CDR3 DNA reads TGTGCCAGCAGCCAAGTAACCCCCGGAGATACGCAGTATTTT.

This clonotype was seen a few times. The chain links TRBV5-6 to TRBJ2-7; tentative D call: TRBD1 (5 bases). The CDR3 has 13 amino acids. Germline V gene lookup returns CDR1 SGHDT and CDR2 YYEEEE. Trimming took off 4 bases at V and 2 bases at J, with 10 bases between the two ends. The DNA of the CDR3 is TGTGCCAGCAGCCTAGACAGTACCTACGAGCAGTACGTC. It codes for CASSLDSTYEQYV.

This clonotype occurred many times. V gene TRBV9 combines with J gene TRBJ1-2; 7 bases are shared with TRBD1. Germline values: CDR1 SGDLS, CDR2 YYNGEE. With V trimmed by 3 bases and J by 7 bases, 9 bases remained unmatched. The CDR3 spans 14 residues. Written as DNA, the CDR3 is TGTGCCAGCAGCGGTCGACAGGGTGGTTTTGGCTACACCTTC. Translating gives CASSGRQGGFGYTF.

CDR3 region: CSVDMSDTQYF. DNA of the CDR3: TGCAGCGTTGATATGTCAGATACGCAGTATTTT. The V gene is TRBV29-1, the J gene TRBJ2-3; D not resolved. V lost 3 bases and J 4 bases, leaving 5 bases between the germline ends. Germline assignment: CDR1 SQVTM and CDR2 ANQGSEA. The CDR3 spans 11 residues.

This chain links TRBV19 with TRBJ2-1; 14 bases map to TRBD2. This CDR3 is 14 amino acids long. Germline values: CDR1 LNHDA, CDR2 SQIVND (reference sequence). The junction had 13 bases not matched to a gene; V was cut back by 8 bases and J by 16 bases. For the CDR3, the DNA is TGTGCCAGTGGACCCGACGGGACTAGCGGGGGTGGATTCTTC. Its protein product is CASGPDGTSGGGFF. The full variable domain, rest sourced from reference TRBV19 and TRBJ2-1, is DGGITQSPKYLFRKEGQNVTLSCEQNLNHDAMYWYRQDPGQGLRLIYYSQIVNDFQKGDIAEGYSVSREKKESFPLTVTSAQKNPTAFYLCASGPDGTSGGGFFGPGTRLTVL.

The rearrangement joins TRBV18 to TRBJ2-7; 8 bases agree with TRBD1. V lost 5 bases to trimming and J lost 3 bases; unmatched junction nucleotides: 3. The CDR3 runs 13 residues. Germline CDR1 KGHSH, CDR2 LQKENI. The CDR3, as DNA: TGTGCCAGCTCAGAGGGACAGGACTACGAGCAGTACTTC. This translates into CASSEGQDYEQYF.

The chain uses TRBV20-1 and TRBJ2-3; 9 bases match TRBD2. CDR1 and CDR2 (germline): DFQATT, SNEGSKA (reference sequence). The CDR3 spans 14 residues. V lost 1 base and J lost 6; bases outside the gene matches: 5. Written as DNA, the CDR3 is TGCAGTGCTAGAGGAGCGGGAGGCGGTGATACGCAGTATTTT. It is translated as CSARGAGGGDTQYF.

The chain uses TRBV29-1 and TRBJ1-2; D possibly corresponds to TRBD1 (5 bases). This CDR3 has 14 residues. Germline CDR1 reads SQVTM; CDR2 reads ANQGSEA. V dropped 8 bases and J dropped 2 bases, with 18 bases sitting between them. The CDR3 DNA reads as TGCAGCTTGGCGGAAGGGGCGACGAACTATGGCTACACCTTC. Translated, it gives CSLAEGATNYGYTF. Combining the CDR3 with reference TRBV29-1 and TRBJ1-2 gives the whole variable domain SAVISQKPSRDICQRGTSLTIQCQVDSQVTMMFWYRQQPGQSLTLIATANQGSEATYESGFVIDKFPISRPNLTFSTLTVSNMSPEDSSIYLCSLAEGATNYGYTFGSGTRLTVV.

This clonotype was seen a handful of times. The rearrangement uses TRBV7-3 and TRBJ2-1; the D gene is possibly TRBD2 (5 bases). V was trimmed by 1 base and J by 6 bases, leaving 10 bases between them. CDR3 length: 14 residues. The V gene's germline CDR1 is SGHTA and CDR2 FQGTGA. The CDR3 spells CASSLMGATNEQFF. CDR3 nucleotide sequence: TGTGCCAGCAGCTTAATGGGAGCTACCAATGAGCAGTTCTTC.

The chain couples TRBV25-1 to TRBJ2-3; TRBD2 agrees at 8 bases. From germline, CDR1 is MGHDK and CDR2 SYGVNS. This CDR3 spans 15 amino acids. The ends lost 5 bases at V and 2 bases at J; junction bases unmatched: 6. DNA of the CDR3: TGTGCCAGCAGTATAAGCGGGGGTTACACAGATACGCAGTATTTT. As protein: CASSISGGYTDTQYF.

The genes are TRBV4-2 and TRBJ1-1; D unresolved. Trimming removed 9 bases at V and 6 bases at J, with 11 bases between. Germline CDR1 is LGHNA and CDR2 is YNFKEQ. The CDR3 totals 11 residues. Here the CDR3 DNA reads TGTGCCAGTGGTCGGAGGGCTGAAGCTTTCTTT. This gives the protein CASGRRAEAFF.

The chain employs TRBV6-2 or TRBV6-3 and TRBJ2-3; TRBD2 matches 9 bases. Looked up from germline, CDR1 is MNHEY and CDR2 is SVGEGT. The V segment lost 0 bases and the J segment 14 bases; nucleotides outside the gene matches: 12. The CDR3 loop spans 15 amino acids. CDR3 residues: CASSYSGGGAPRPYF. DNA of the CDR3: TGTGCCAGCAGTTACTCGGGCGGGGGGGCCCCCCGACCGTATTTT.

This clonotype appeared a few times. The chain employs TRBV5-1 and TRBJ2-3; no reliable D call. The CDR3 sequence is 14 residues long. Trimming stripped 0 bases from V and 4 bases from J, with 9 bases between. Germline CDR1 is SGHRS and CDR2 is YFSETQ. The DNA of the CDR3 is TGCGCCAGCAGCTTGGCTCAGGAATCAGATACGCAGTATTTT. Amino acids: CASSLAQESDTQYF.

This clonotype was counted a few times. V usage is TRBV7-9 and J usage is TRBJ2-7; no clear D gene. The length of the CDR3 is 12 residues. V was shortened by 1 base and J by 5 bases, with 6 bases between the two germline ends. Germline CDR1 reads SEHNR; CDR2 reads FQNEAQ (reference sequence). CDR3 DNA: TGTGCCAGCAGCTTAGGTATCGACGAGCAGTACGTC. It is translated as CASSLGIDEQYV.

This clonotype was seen ten or more times. The chain uses TRBV6-5 and TRBJ1-1; 9 nucleotides align to TRBD1. V was pared by 4 bases and J by 0 bases, with 3 bases of the junction left unmatched. Germline loops: CDR1 MNHEY, CDR2 SVGAGI. This CDR3 has 15 residues. This CDR3 is CASSSTGGLNTEAFF. Here the CDR3 DNA reads TGTGCCAGCAGTTCCACAGGGGGCCTGAACACTGAAGCTTTCTTT.

For this clonotype: With a much larger clone just one base away, this may be a read error. The CDR3 DNA reads as TGTGCCAGCAGCGGAAACGGAAGCACTGAAGCTTTCTTT. Translating gives CASSGNGSTEAFF. The chain employs TRBV11-2 and TRBJ1-1; D unresolved. The CDR3 runs to 13 residues. Looked up from germline, CDR1 is SGHAT and CDR2 is FQNNGV. Trimming pared 5 bases from V and 4 bases from J, leaving 11 bases between.